This T cell receptor (beta chain) was sequenced in a study of blood T cell repertoires in COVID-19. Study information: The analysed material was cDNA or gDNA that came from T cells, B-cell-depleted T cells, or PBMCs.

Germline V CDR1 and CDR2: WSHSY, SAAADI. V lost 6 bases and J lost 1, with 4 bases in between. CDR3 length: 12 residues. TCRdb's copy holds only in-frame clones and misses some; the assay was immunoSEQ multiplex PCR. The profile shows roughly 190,000 clones, around 86% of them singletons. The sample taken for sequencing was PBMCs or T cells enriched from blood (not recorded which). The clonotype originates from a woman aged 40 to 50 in a cohort exposed to, infected with or recovered from COVID-19 (not recorded which). V usage is TRBV10-2 and J usage is TRBJ2-1; unclear D gene. CDR3 sequence reads: CASRRSYNEQFF. As DNA, the CDR3 is TGCGCCAGCAGGCGATCCTACAATGAGCAGTTCTTC.